This TCR beta chain was identified during a study of blood T cell repertoires in COVID-19. Per the original data handling: Scientists estimated how many nucleated cells there were by amplifying reference gene primers. Only in-frame clones appear in the TCRdb table, and some are missing; sequencing was by immunoSEQ multiplex PCR. For V, J and clone size, that table is used; D and trimming come from the DNA. Altogether under 150,000 clones are present, approximately 85% being singletons, with the ten largest covering 6.5% to 9.5%. The CDR3 loop spans 13 amino acids. Trimming took off 1 base at V and 4 bases at J, with 9 bases between the two ends. Germline-derived CDR1 and CDR2 are SGHNT and YYREEE (reference sequence). The count of this clone is one.

This TCR derives from a woman aged 55-69 years with COVID-19, enrolled during active disease. This chain uses TRBV5-4 with TRBJ2-7; D possibly corresponds to TRBD1 (6 bases). The sample comprised peripheral blood. The CDR3 coding sequence is TGTGCCAGCAGCTTGACAGGGTTTTACGAGCAGTACTTC. As protein: CASSLTGFYEQYF.